This TCR beta chain is from a study of control samples from healthy donors and cancer patients. Data came from immunoSEQ multiplex PCR; TCRdb stores just in-frame clones and leaves some out. The sample lists around 57,000 clones, 75% to 95% occurring once. The germline CDR1 and CDR2 sequences are PRHDT and FYEKMQ (reference sequence). The length of the CDR3 is 14 residues. V was cut by 2 bases and J by 5 bases, with 12 bases left in between. The clonotype originates from a man under 40 with colorectal cancer. The sequenced sample was PBMCs. V and J are TRBV13 and TRBJ2-5; unclear D gene. CDR3 in DNA: TGTGCCAGCAGCTTAAAAACAGATTGGGAGACCCAGTACTTC. It is translated as CASSLKTDWETQYF.